The 18 T cell receptor beta chains given below trace back to one sample, sequenced in a study of T cells in Graves' hyperthyroidism and ophthalmopathy. Amplification yielded TCR beta CDR3 regions, with RNA transcripts as the source. The HTBI set primed first-round TCR CDR3 RT-PCR. TCRdb reanalysed the multiplex PCR reads using MiXCR and keeps one entry per CDR3 protein. Of about 600,000 distinct CDR3 sequences detected, about a sixth appear once; the ten largest clones hold around 3.5%. Material for sequencing was blood. The receptors come from a woman aged 40-49 years with Graves' ophthalmopathy.

This clonotype was counted only a few times. The CDR3 nucleotides read TGTGCCAGCTCACCACAAGCAGCCTACACAGATACGCAGTATTTT. Residues: CASSPQAAYTDTQYF. V and J are TRBV18 and TRBJ2-3; D not certain. Trimming stripped 1 base from V and 2 bases from J, with 10 bases between. Germline-derived CDR1 and CDR2 are KGHSH and LQKENI. This CDR3 spans 15 amino acids. The whole variable domain, remainder taken from reference TRBV18 and TRBJ2-3, is NAGVMQNPRHLVRRRGQEARLRCSPMKGHSHVYWYRQLPEEGLKFMVYLQKENIIDESGMPKERFSAEFPKEGPSILRIQQVVRGDSAAYFCASSPQAAYTDTQYFGPGTRLTVL.

Ten or more counts support this clonotype. The rearrangement joins TRBV6-1 to TRBJ1-4, with D possibly TRBD1 on 5 matching bases. The germline V and J ends were trimmed by 7 bases and 6 bases, with 18 bases remaining between them. Germline values: CDR1 MNHNS, CDR2 SASEGT. CDR3 length: 15 amino acids. CDR3 DNA: TGTGCCAGCAAGGTGGGGCCCGCGGGGGATGAAAAACTGTTTTTT. Translating it yields CASKVGPAGDEKLFF.

Many counts were recorded for this clonotype. This sequence joins TRBV3-1 and TRBJ1-1, with a possible D match to TRBD1 (5 bases). CDR1 and CDR2 from the germline V gene are LGHDT and YNNKEL (reference sequence). This CDR3 is 13 amino acids long. V lost 5 bases and J 7 bases, leaving 14 bases between the germline ends. CDR3 residues: CASSEPGRYEAFF. As DNA, the CDR3 is TGTGCCAGCAGCGAACCAGGGAGATATGAAGCTTTCTTT.

This clonotype was detected only a few times. This rearrangement joins TRBV28 to TRBJ2-7; maybe TRBD2 (5 bases). The CDR3 sequence is 13 residues long. Germline assignment: CDR1 MDHEN and CDR2 SYDVKM. V lost 10 bases and J lost 7, with 20 bases in between. The chain's CDR3 is CATLPPGIWEQYF. Written as DNA, the CDR3 is TGTGCCACCCTGCCCCCCGGGATATGGGAGCAGTACTTC.

This clonotype has at least ten counts. The genes are TRBV11-2 and TRBJ2-5; weak D call: TRBD1 (5 bases). Germline assignment: CDR1 SGHAT and CDR2 FQNNGV. The CDR3 covers 15 residues. Trimming took 0 bases from V and 4 from J, leaving 12 bases between them. CDR3 loop: CASSLDYGAGETQYF. DNA for the CDR3: TGTGCCAGCAGCTTAGATTATGGGGCTGGAGAGACCCAGTACTTC.

As to this clonotype: The junction departs from germline at one end; a sequencing error may be responsible. The chain has TRBV27 and TRBJ1-2; a weak D match, TRBD1 (5 bases). This CDR3 comprises 15 residues. The germline gives CDR1 MNHEY, CDR2 SMNVEV (reference sequence). This chain's CDR3 is CASTLAGGTNFGYTF. CDR3 coding DNA: TGTGCCAGCACCCTAGCGGGCGGGACTAACTTTGGCTACACCTTC.

This clonotype was seen many times. V gene TRBV7-2 combines with J gene TRBJ1-5, with 7 bases identical to TRBD1. The CDR3 has 15 residues. J lost 7 bases, V lost 2 bases, and 8 bases had no gene match. The V gene's germline CDR1 is SGHTA and CDR2 FQGNSA. CDR3 sequence reads: CASSLRTGREQPQHF. CDR3 nucleotide sequence: TGTGCCAGCAGCTTACGGACAGGTCGGGAGCAGCCCCAGCATTTT.

V gene TRBV5-8 combines with J gene TRBJ1-6; the D gene is possibly TRBD1 (6 bases). V lost 1 base and J 7 bases, leaving 12 bases between the germline ends. The CDR3 is 15 residues long. Germline V CDR1 and CDR2: SGHTS, YDEGEE. Here the CDR3 DNA reads TGTGCCAGCAGCTTGCTCCAGGGGAGGAATTCACCCCTCCACTTT. This sequence encodes CASSLLQGRNSPLHF.

This clonotype has a count of ten or more. The V call is TRBV2, the J call TRBJ1-2; D ambiguous. V was pared by 4 bases and J by 4 bases, with 16 bases between. The germline V gene encodes CDR1 SNHLY and CDR2 FYNNEI. The CDR3 is 15 amino acids. Written as DNA, the CDR3 is TGTGCCAGCAGTGTTCTTGAGCTCTCGGGCTATGGCTACACCTTC. Residues: CASSVLELSGYGYTF.

Of note for this clonotype: The junction departs from the called germline gene at one end, perhaps through a read error. The chain links TRBV7-9 to TRBJ1-1; 7 bases line up with TRBD1. Germline loops: CDR1 SEHNR, CDR2 FQNEAQ (reference sequence). This CDR3 is built from 15 residues. As DNA, the CDR3 is TGTGCCAGCAGCTTGCCCAGGGGGGGGAGCACTGAAGCTTCCTTT. This translates into CASSLPRGGSTEASF.

This clonotype occurred many times. The chain has TRBV18 and TRBJ1-5; weak D call: TRBD1 (6 bases). V shed 2 bases and J shed 3 bases, with 11 bases lying between them. The CDR3 sequence is 15 residues long. Germline-derived CDR1 and CDR2 are KGHSH and LQKENI. The CDR3, as DNA: TGTGCCAGCTCACCAGGGACAAGTCTCAATCAGCCCCAGCATTTT. This translates into CASSPGTSLNQPQHF.

In regard to this clonotype: A much larger clone differs from this one at a single base, so this may be a read error. This sequence joins TRBV30 and TRBJ1-1; D remains unclear. Germline assignment: CDR1 GTSNPN and CDR2 SVGIG (reference sequence). This CDR3 spans 15 amino acids. The DNA of the CDR3 is TGTGTCTGGAGTGTACTGATCACCATGAACACTGAAGCTTTCTTT. It codes for CVWSVLITMNTEAFF. Looking up the rest from reference TRBV30 and TRBJ1-1 gives the full variable domain: SQTIHQWPATLVQPVGSPLSLECTVEGTSNPNLYWYRQAAGRGLQLLFYSVGIGQISSEVPQNLSASRPQDRQFILSSKKLLLSDSGFYLCVWSVLITMNTEAFFGQGTRLTVV.

This clonotype was picked up many times. The chain is built from TRBV29-1 and TRBJ2-7; D remains ambiguous. The V end lost 4 bases, the J end lost 7 bases, and 11 bases lay between the germline ends. The CDR3 spans 11 residues. Germline loops: CDR1 SQVTM, CDR2 ANQGSEA. In DNA form, the CDR3 reads TGCAGCGTTGGCGACCTGAGGGAGCAGTACTTC. This sequence encodes CSVGDLREQYF.

This clonotype was observed a handful of times. The chain couples TRBV6-1 to TRBJ2-1, with 7 bases lining up with TRBD1. Looked up from germline, CDR1 is MNHNS and CDR2 is SASEGT. The CDR3 consists of 14 residues. V gave up 1 base and J gave up 9 bases; unmatched junction bases: 6. This CDR3 reads CASSEVARGSEQFF. The CDR3 DNA follows: TGTGCCAGCAGTGAAGTCGCCAGGGGGAGTGAGCAGTTCTTC.

The chain uses TRBV6-5 and TRBJ2-7; 12 nucleotides match TRBD1. The CDR3 covers 15 residues. Looked up from germline, CDR1 is MNHEY and CDR2 is SVGAGI. Trimming took 2 bases from V and 4 from J; bases not matched to a gene: 3. This chain's CDR3 is CASSYRGQGAYEQYF. The CDR3, as DNA: TGTGCCAGCAGTTACAGGGGACAGGGGGCATACGAGCAGTACTTC.

This chain joins TRBV20-1 and TRBJ1-2; D remains ambiguous. The germline V gene has CDR1 DFQATT and CDR2 SNEGSKA (reference sequence). The CDR3 has 13 residues. The ends were cut back, 6 bases at V and 1 base at J, with 12 bases in the middle. The CDR3 loop reads CSAYENLNYGYTF. The CDR3 nucleotides read TGCAGTGCGTACGAAAACCTTAACTATGGCTACACCTTC.

Many counts were recorded for this clonotype. The chain combines TRBV30 with TRBJ2-1; D could derive from TRBD1 or TRBD2 (6 bases each). The CDR3 is 13 amino acids. Germline V CDR1 and CDR2: GTSNPN, SVGIG (reference sequence). V lost 7 bases and J lost 4, with 14 bases in between. This CDR3 reads CAFEGGHYNEQFF. CDR3 DNA: TGTGCCTTCGAAGGGGGGCATTACAATGAGCAGTTCTTC.

A few counts support this clonotype. The chain recombines TRBV20-1 with TRBJ1-4; D is unclear. V shed 0 bases and J shed 7 bases, with 12 bases lying between them. The CDR3 has 14 residues. Per the germline V gene, CDR1 is DFQATT and CDR2 is SNEGSKA (reference sequence). CDR3 coding DNA: TGCAGTGCTAGAGATAACCGGAGGGCTGAAAAACTGTTTTTT. Translated: CSARDNRRAEKLFF.